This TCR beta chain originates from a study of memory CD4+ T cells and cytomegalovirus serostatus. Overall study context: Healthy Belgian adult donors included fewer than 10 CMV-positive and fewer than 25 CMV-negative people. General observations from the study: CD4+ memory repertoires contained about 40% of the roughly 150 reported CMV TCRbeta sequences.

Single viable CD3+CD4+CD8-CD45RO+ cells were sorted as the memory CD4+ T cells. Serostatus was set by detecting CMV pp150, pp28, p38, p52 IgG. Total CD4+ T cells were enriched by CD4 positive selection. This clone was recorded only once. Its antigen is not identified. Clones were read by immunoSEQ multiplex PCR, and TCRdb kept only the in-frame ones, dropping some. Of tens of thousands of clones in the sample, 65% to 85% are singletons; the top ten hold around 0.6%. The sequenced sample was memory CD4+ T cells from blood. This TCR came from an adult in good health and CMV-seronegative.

CDR3 loop: CASRLRGEGTEAFF. The DNA of the CDR3 is TGTGCCAGCAGACTACGGGGGGAGGGCACTGAAGCTTTCTTT. The chain is built from TRBV6-5 and TRBJ1-1, with D perhaps matching TRBD1 (5 bases). Trimming stripped 6 bases from V and 4 bases from J, with 15 bases between. The CDR3 totals 14 residues. Germline-derived CDR1 and CDR2 are MNHEY and SVGAGI.